The 25 T cell receptor beta chains listed next were all sequenced from one sample in a study of CD8 T cells in ankylosing spondylitis. Regarding the study as a whole: Blood of patients with ankylosing spondylitis appeared to be characterized by a TCR beta motif of several highly homologous variants.

TCRdb reanalysed the 5' RACE reads using MiXCR and keeps one entry per CDR3 protein. The data contain about 460,000 distinct CDR3 sequences, about 5.7% of them seen just once; the ten biggest clones take up under 4.5%. These receptors' antigens are unknown. Material: blood, either unsorted or a sorted T cell fraction (not recorded which). The receptors stem from a male donor with ankylosing spondylitis.

This clonotype was counted ten times or more. The rearrangement uses TRBV28 and TRBJ2-1; TRBD1 agrees at 9 bases. The CDR3 totals 15 residues. The germline V gene has CDR1 MDHEN and CDR2 SYDVKM. V was clipped by 5 bases and J by 9 bases; unmatched bases: 11. CDR3: CASSDPGQGSVEQFF. The CDR3 bases are TGTGCCAGCAGTGATCCGGGACAGGGATCGGTTGAGCAGTTCTTC.

This clonotype has a count of ten or more. The rearrangement links TRBV6-2 or TRBV6-3 to TRBJ1-5; D gene ambiguous. Trimming pared 0 bases from V and 7 bases from J, leaving 10 bases between. CDR1 and CDR2 from the germline V gene are MNHEY and SVGEGT. The CDR3 runs to 14 residues. The CDR3 bases are TGTGCCAGCAGTTACTCGGGTGCGCGCCAGCCCCAGCATTTT. Amino acid sequence: CASSYSGARQPQHF.

This clonotype was recorded many times. The J gene is TRBJ2-5, the V gene TRBV7-9; D is possibly TRBD2 (6 bases). Germline loops: CDR1 SEHNR, CDR2 FQNEAQ (reference sequence). Trimming took 6 bases from V and 9 from J, leaving 14 bases between them. CDR3 length equals 12 residues. The CDR3 DNA reads as TGTGCCAGCAGTCACCGGGACTCCCCCCAGTACTTC. Protein product: CASSHRDSPQYF.

Many counts were recorded for this clonotype. The chain employs TRBV27 and TRBJ1-1; no reliable D call. With 1 base removed from V and 1 base from J, the gap between germline ends came to 7 bases. Per germline, CDR1 MNHEY and CDR2 SMNVEV (reference sequence). The CDR3 has 14 amino acids. The CDR3 bases are TGTGCCAGCAGTTTATGGTGGGGGAACACTGAAGCTTTCTTT. Amino acids: CASSLWWGNTEAFF.

Ten or more counts support this clonotype. The rearrangement joins TRBV7-2 to TRBJ2-6; D gene unclear. Germline values: CDR1 SGHTA, CDR2 FQGNSA. The CDR3 has 15 residues. Trimming pared 2 bases from V and 1 base from J, leaving 6 bases between. CDR3 in amino acids: CASSLFRSGANVLTF. CDR3 bases: TGTGCCAGCAGCTTATTTCGATCTGGGGCCAACGTCCTGACTTTC.

Ten or more counts support this clonotype. V usage is TRBV5-1 and J usage is TRBJ2-1; D may match TRBD1 or TRBD2 (5 bases each). Germline CDR1 SGHRS, CDR2 YFSETQ. Trimming left V 3 bases short and J 0 bases short, with 10 bases between. There are 15 residues in the CDR3. This CDR3 is CASSSTGASYNEQFF. The CDR3 coding sequence is TGCGCCAGCAGCTCTACCGGGGCCTCCTACAATGAGCAGTTCTTC.

This chain connects TRBV7-2 to TRBJ2-1; tentative D call: TRBD1 (6 bases). The CDR3 contains 15 residues. Trimming pared 2 bases from V and 10 bases from J, leaving 18 bases between. Germline CDR1 SGHTA, CDR2 FQGNSA. The CDR3 nucleotides read TGTGCCAGCAGCTTAAGGGACATTCGTCCCGGGGAGCAGTTCTTC. Translation: CASSLRDIRPGEQFF.

Ten or more counts support this clonotype. This chain uses TRBV4-3 with TRBJ1-2, with TRBD1 identical over 8 bases. The CDR3 runs 17 residues. V shed 1 base and J 7 bases; nucleotides not matched to a gene: 14. Germline V lookup: CDR1 LGHNA, CDR2 YSLEER. CDR3 sequence (DNA): TGCGCCAGCAGCCAAGTTTGGACAGGGACCCTTGGACCTGGCTACACCTTC. Its translation: CASSQVWTGTLGPGYTF.

This clonotype was recorded at least ten times. The gene calls are TRBV12-3 or TRBV12-4 and TRBJ2-4; TRBD1 is a possible D gene (5 bases). The CDR3 runs 14 residues. Trimming took off 6 bases at V and 2 bases at J, with 11 bases between the two ends. CDR3 bases: TGTGCCAGCAGACCAGACAGTACCAAAAACATTCAGTACTTC. Translated, it gives CASRPDSTKNIQYF.

This clonotype has a count of ten or more. The genes are TRBV28 and TRBJ2-7; D remains unclear. With 3 bases removed from V and 3 bases from J, the gap between germline ends came to 9 bases. CDR1 and CDR2 (germline): MDHEN, SYDVKM. The CDR3 length is 13 residues. The CDR3 loop reads CASSFGRNYEQYF. CDR3 nucleotide sequence: TGTGCCAGCAGTTTCGGGCGAAACTACGAGCAGTACTTC.

Of note for this clonotype: An end of the junction does not agree with germline; a read error may underlie this. The chain links TRBV6-2 or TRBV6-3 to TRBJ2-7, with 8 bases that match TRBD1. This CDR3 comprises 14 residues. Germline V gene sequence: CDR1 MNHEY, CDR2 SVGEGT. The CDR3 here is CASRGTGGLYEQSF. The CDR3 DNA follows: TGTGCCAGCAGGGGGACAGGAGGCCTCTACGAGCAGTCCTTC.

In its sample, this clonotype was seen many times. V and J are TRBV7-2 and TRBJ1-2; D uncertain. Germline V gene sequence: CDR1 SGHTA, CDR2 FQGNSA. This CDR3 comprises 14 residues. Trimming left V 0 bases short and J 4 bases short, with 9 bases between. Here the CDR3 DNA reads TGTGCCAGCAGCTTAGCGCGGGCAGCCTATGGCTACACCTTC. It translates to CASSLARAAYGYTF.

This clonotype has a handful of counts. The CDR3 DNA is TGTGCCTCCTCAGGCGGCAGGGGGGACTACGAGCAGTACTTC. This encodes CASSGGRGDYEQYF. J is TRBJ2-7 and V is TRBV10-3; maybe TRBD1 (7 bases). Per germline, CDR1 ENHRY and CDR2 SYGVKD. Trimming took 11 bases from V and 3 from J, leaving 20 bases between them. This CDR3 has 14 amino acids.

This clonotype was detected a few times. The chain joins TRBV3-1 to TRBJ1-2, with 7 bases aligning to TRBD1. CDR1 is LGHDT and CDR2 is YNNKEL in the germline V gene (reference sequence). V shed 3 bases and J 4 bases; nucleotides not matched to a gene: 8. CDR3 size: 15 residues. The CDR3 spells CASSHGTELFYGYTF. DNA for the CDR3: TGTGCCAGCAGCCACGGGACAGAGCTCTTCTATGGCTACACCTTC.

The chain recombines TRBV20-1 with TRBJ2-3, with D maybe TRBD2 (6 bases). Germline CDR1 reads DFQATT; CDR2 reads SNEGSKA (reference sequence). This CDR3 has 15 amino acids. The V end lost 1 base, the J end lost 0 bases, and 11 bases lay between the germline ends. The CDR3 loop is CSARGPSGSTDTQYF. Written as DNA, the CDR3 is TGCAGTGCTAGAGGACCCAGCGGGAGCACAGATACGCAGTATTTT.

As concerns this clonotype: A much larger clonotype is one base distant, so this may be a read error. The chain combines TRBV6-1 with TRBJ2-2; a weak D match, TRBD2 (5 bases). This CDR3 comprises 15 residues. In germline, CDR1 is MNHNS, CDR2 SASEGT. CDR3 protein: CASVFSLPYTGELSF. The CDR3 bases are TGTGCCAGCGTATTTTCCCTCCCTTACACCGGGGAGCTGTCTTTT.

This clonotype was seen repeatedly, ten times or more. This chain connects TRBV5-5 to TRBJ2-3; D perhaps matches TRBD1 (6 bases). The CDR3 sequence is 15 residues long. Trimming pared 2 bases from V and 2 bases from J, leaving 12 bases between. Germline assignment: CDR1 SGHKS and CDR2 YYEKEE (reference sequence). The CDR3 spells CASSFSGHSTDTQYF. For the CDR3, the DNA is TGTGCCAGCAGCTTCTCGGGACACTCCACAGATACGCAGTATTTT.

In this sample, this clonotype turned up many times. The chain is built from TRBV4-3 and TRBJ2-7, with a possible D match to TRBD2 (5 bases). This CDR3 has 17 amino acids. The V gene's germline CDR1 is LGHNA and CDR2 YSLEER. Trimming left V 1 base short and J 3 bases short, with 19 bases between. CDR3 sequence: CASSQAIHMTRGYEQYF. The CDR3, as DNA: TGCGCCAGCAGCCAAGCAATACATATGACTCGGGGCTACGAGCAGTACTTC.

This clonotype was counted many times. This rearrangement joins TRBV9 to TRBJ1-1; no clear D. Germline CDR1 reads SGDLS; CDR2 reads YYNGEE. The ends were cut back, 3 bases at V and 1 base at J, with 19 bases in the middle. This CDR3 is 17 amino acids long. The CDR3: CASSAGSGNSRNTEAFF. As DNA, the CDR3 is TGTGCCAGCAGCGCCGGATCGGGTAACAGTAGGAACACTGAAGCTTTCTTT.

In its sample, this clonotype was seen many times. V usage is TRBV20-1 and J usage is TRBJ2-5; D gene unclear. The CDR3 covers 14 residues. Germline loops: CDR1 DFQATT, CDR2 SNEGSKA (reference sequence). V was cut by 0 bases and J by 1 base, with 9 bases left in between. In nucleotides, the CDR3 is TGCAGTGCTAGAGATCTGGTGGGCCAAGAGACCCAGTACTTC. The encoded protein is CSARDLVGQETQYF.

The sample holds many counts of this clonotype. The CDR3, as DNA: TGTGCCAGCAGTCCCGGGACAGGACTGAACGAGCAGTACTTC. As protein: CASSPGTGLNEQYF. The V call is TRBV12-3 or TRBV12-4, the J call TRBJ2-7, with 8 positions matching TRBD1. CDR3 size: 14 residues. Unmatched junction bases numbered 8, after V lost 5 bases and J lost 5 bases.

This clonotype was seen a handful of times. The CDR3 reads CSAGGTGGYNEQFF. Here the CDR3 DNA reads TGCAGTGCTGGGGGGACAGGGGGTTACAATGAGCAGTTCTTC. This chain uses TRBV20-1 with TRBJ2-1; 11 bases align to TRBD1. The CDR3 is made up of 14 amino acids. V trimming: 5 bases; J trimming: 4 bases; junction bases outside the gene matches: 4. In germline, CDR1 is DFQATT, CDR2 SNEGSKA (reference sequence).

This clonotype was seen at least ten times. The rearrangement links TRBV7-2 to TRBJ2-1; 8 bases match TRBD2. Losses at the gene ends were 2 bases for V and 7 bases for J; bases not matched to a gene: 7. There are 15 residues in the CDR3. CDR1 and CDR2 (germline): SGHTA, FQGNSA. The CDR3 spells CASSLTSGSWNEQFF. Written as DNA, the CDR3 is TGTGCCAGCAGCTTAACTAGCGGATCTTGGAATGAGCAGTTCTTC.

This clonotype has at least ten counts. The chain employs TRBV29-1 and TRBJ2-3; maybe TRBD2 (6 bases). CDR3 length equals 15 residues. Deletions cut 5 bases from V and 2 bases from J, with 17 bases between. Germline lookup yields CDR1 SQVTM and CDR2 ANQGSEA. CDR3 protein: CSVLSSGQATDTQYF. The CDR3 DNA is TGCAGCGTTTTGAGTAGCGGACAAGCCACAGATACGCAGTATTTT.

This clonotype has ten or more counts. The genes are TRBV10-3 and TRBJ1-1; 7 bases are a match to TRBD1. V was pared by 3 bases and J by 5 bases, with 3 bases of the junction left unmatched. The CDR3 extends over 13 amino acids. The germline gives CDR1 ENHRY, CDR2 SYGVKD. The CDR3 DNA reads as TGTGCCATCAGTGATCCAGGGGGTACTGAAGCTTTCTTT. Residues: CAISDPGGTEAFF.